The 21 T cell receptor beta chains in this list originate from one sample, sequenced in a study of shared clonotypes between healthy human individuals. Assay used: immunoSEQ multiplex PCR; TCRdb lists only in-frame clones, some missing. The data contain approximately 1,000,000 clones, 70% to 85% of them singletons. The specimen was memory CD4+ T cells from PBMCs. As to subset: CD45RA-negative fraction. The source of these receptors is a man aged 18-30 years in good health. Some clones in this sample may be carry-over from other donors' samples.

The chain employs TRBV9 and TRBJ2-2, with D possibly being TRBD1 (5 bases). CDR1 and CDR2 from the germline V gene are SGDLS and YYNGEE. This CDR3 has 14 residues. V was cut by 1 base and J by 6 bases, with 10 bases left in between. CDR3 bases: TGTGCCAGCAGCGTAACCAGGGTGCCCGGGGAGCTGTTTTTT. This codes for CASSVTRVPGELFF.

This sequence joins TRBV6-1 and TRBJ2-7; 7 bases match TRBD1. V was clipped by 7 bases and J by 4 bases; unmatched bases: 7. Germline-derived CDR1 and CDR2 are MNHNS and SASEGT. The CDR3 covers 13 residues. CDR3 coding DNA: TGTGCCAGCACTCGGGACAGCCAATACGAGCAGTACTTC. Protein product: CASTRDSQYEQYF.

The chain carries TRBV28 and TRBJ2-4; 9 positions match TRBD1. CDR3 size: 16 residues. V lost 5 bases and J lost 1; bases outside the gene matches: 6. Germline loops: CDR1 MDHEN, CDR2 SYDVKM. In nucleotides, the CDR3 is TGTGCCAGCAGTACACAGGGGGCGCGGGCCAAAAACATTCAGTACTTC. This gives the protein CASSTQGARAKNIQYF.

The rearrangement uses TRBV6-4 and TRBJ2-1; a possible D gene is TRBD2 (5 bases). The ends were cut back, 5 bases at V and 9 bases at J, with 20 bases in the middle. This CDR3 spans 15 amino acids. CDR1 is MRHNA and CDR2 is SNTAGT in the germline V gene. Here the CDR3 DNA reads TGTGCCAGCAGTTGGAATAGCGCGACTCTTGGTGAGCAGTTCTTC. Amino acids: CASSWNSATLGEQFF.

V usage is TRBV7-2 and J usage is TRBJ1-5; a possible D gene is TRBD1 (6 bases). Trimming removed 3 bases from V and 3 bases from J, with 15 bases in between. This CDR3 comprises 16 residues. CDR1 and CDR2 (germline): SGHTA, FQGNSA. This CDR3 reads CASSLGGAGANQPQHF. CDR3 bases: TGTGCCAGCAGCTTGGGTGGGGCGGGGGCCAATCAGCCCCAGCATTTT.

In DNA, the CDR3 is TGTGCCAGCAGCGTGCTTGGAGGGAGTGTATCGTACGAGCAGTACTTC. Translating gives CASSVLGGSVSYEQYF. The chain links TRBV9 to TRBJ2-7; the D gene is possibly TRBD2 (6 bases). The V and J ends lost 2 bases and 4 bases respectively, with 19 bases between them. There are 16 residues in the CDR3. The germline CDR1 and CDR2 sequences are SGDLS and YYNGEE.

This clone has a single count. CDR3: CASSYDRDRNTIYF. The CDR3 DNA follows: TGTGCCAGCAGTTACGACAGGGATAGAAACACCATATATTTT. This chain uses TRBV6-5 with TRBJ1-3; 7 bases agree with TRBD1. CDR3 length: 14 amino acids. From germline, CDR1 is MNHEY and CDR2 SVGAGI. V gave up 2 bases and J gave up 5 bases; unmatched junction bases: 3.

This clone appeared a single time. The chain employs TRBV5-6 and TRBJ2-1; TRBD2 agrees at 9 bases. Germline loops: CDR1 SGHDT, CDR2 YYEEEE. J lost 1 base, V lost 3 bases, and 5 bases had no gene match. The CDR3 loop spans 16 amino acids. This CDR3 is CASSWTSAGSYNEQFF. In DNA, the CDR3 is TGTGCCAGCAGCTGGACTAGCGCGGGTTCCTACAATGAGCAGTTCTTC. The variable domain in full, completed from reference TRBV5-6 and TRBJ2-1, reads DAGVTQSPTHLIKTRGQQVTLRCSPKSGHDTVSWYQQALGQGPQFIFQYYEEEERQRGNFPDRFSGHQFPNYSSELNVNALLLGDSALYLCASSWTSAGSYNEQFFGPGTRLTVL.

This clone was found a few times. Here the CDR3 reads CASLRTHGPQHF. DNA of the CDR3: TGTGCCAGCCTACGGACGCACGGGCCCCAGCATTTT. The chain carries TRBV6-1 and TRBJ1-5; no firm D call. Germline V gene lookup returns CDR1 MNHNS and CDR2 SASEGT. The CDR3 covers 12 residues. Trimming left V 8 bases short and J 9 bases short, with 14 bases between.

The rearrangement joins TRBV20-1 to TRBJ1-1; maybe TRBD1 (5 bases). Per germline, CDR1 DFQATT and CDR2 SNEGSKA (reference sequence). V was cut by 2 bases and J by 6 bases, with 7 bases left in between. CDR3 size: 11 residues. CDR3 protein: CSARQGPEAFF. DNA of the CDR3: TGCAGTGCTAGACAGGGCCCTGAAGCTTTCTTT.

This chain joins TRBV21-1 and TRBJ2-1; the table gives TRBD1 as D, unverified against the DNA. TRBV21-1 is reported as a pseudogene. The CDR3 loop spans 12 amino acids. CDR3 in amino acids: CATQGSRNEQFF. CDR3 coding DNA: TGTGCCACCCAGGGGTCCCGCAATGAGCAGTTCTTC.

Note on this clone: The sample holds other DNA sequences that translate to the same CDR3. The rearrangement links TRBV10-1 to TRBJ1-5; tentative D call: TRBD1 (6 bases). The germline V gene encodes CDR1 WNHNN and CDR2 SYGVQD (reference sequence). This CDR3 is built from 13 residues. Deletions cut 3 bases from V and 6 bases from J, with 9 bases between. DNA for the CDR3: TGCGCCAGCAGTGAACGGGGGCGTCAGCCCCAGCATTTT. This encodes CASSERGRQPQHF.

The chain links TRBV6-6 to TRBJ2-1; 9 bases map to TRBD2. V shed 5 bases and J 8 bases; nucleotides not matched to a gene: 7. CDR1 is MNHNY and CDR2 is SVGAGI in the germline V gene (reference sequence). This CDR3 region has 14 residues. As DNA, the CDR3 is TGTGCCAGCAGTCTAGCGGGACCCGTGTATGAGCAGTTCTTC. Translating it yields CASSLAGPVYEQFF.

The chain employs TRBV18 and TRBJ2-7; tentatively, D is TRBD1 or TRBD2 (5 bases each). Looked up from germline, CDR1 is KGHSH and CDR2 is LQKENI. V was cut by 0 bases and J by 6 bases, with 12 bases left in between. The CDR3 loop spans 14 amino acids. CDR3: CASSPPGALAEQYF. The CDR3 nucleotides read TGTGCCAGCTCACCACCCGGGGCATTGGCCGAGCAGTACTTC. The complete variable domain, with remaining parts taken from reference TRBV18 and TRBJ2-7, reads NAGVMQNPRHLVRRRGQEARLRCSPMKGHSHVYWYRQLPEEGLKFMVYLQKENIIDESGMPKERFSAEFPKEGPSILRIQQVVRGDSAAYFCASSPPGALAEQYFGPGTRLTVT.

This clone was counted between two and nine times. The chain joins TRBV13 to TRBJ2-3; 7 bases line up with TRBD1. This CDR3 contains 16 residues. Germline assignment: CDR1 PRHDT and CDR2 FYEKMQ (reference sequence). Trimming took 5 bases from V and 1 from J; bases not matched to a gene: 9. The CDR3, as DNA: TGTGCCAGCAGCCTACAGGGGACGTTACGCACAGATACGCAGTATTTT. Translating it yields CASSLQGTLRTDTQYF.

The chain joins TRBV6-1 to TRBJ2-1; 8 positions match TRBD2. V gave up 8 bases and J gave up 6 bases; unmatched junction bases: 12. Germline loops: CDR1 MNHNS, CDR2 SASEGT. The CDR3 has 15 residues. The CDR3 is CASRSGTRGVNEQFF. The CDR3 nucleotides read TGTGCCAGCCGATCCGGGACTAGAGGGGTCAATGAGCAGTTCTTC.

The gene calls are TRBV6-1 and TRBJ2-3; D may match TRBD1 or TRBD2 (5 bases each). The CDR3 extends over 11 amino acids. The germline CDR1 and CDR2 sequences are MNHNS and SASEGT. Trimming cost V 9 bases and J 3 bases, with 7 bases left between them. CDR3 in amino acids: CASEGTDTQYF. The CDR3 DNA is TGTGCCAGTGAGGGGACAGATACGCAGTATTTT.

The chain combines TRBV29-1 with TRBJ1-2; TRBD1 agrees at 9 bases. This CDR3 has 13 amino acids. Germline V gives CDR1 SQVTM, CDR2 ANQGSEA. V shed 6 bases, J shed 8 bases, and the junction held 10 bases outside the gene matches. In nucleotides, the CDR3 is TGCAGCGTCGGACAGGGGAATAAAGAAGGCTACACCTTC. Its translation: CSVGQGNKEGYTF.

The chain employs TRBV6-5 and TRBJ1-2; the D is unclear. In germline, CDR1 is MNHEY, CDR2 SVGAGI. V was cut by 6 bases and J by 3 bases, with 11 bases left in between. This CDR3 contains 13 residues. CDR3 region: CASREQLYYGYTF. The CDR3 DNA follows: TGTGCCAGCAGGGAACAGCTCTACTATGGCTACACCTTC.

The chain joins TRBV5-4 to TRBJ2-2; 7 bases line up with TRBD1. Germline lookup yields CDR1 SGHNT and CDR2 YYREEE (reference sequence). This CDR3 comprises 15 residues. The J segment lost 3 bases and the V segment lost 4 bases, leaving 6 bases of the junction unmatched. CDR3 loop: CASSRKDRDTGELFF. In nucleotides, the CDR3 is TGTGCCAGCAGCCGGAAAGACAGGGACACCGGGGAGCTGTTTTTT. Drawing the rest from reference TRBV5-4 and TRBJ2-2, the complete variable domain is ETGVTQSPTHLIKTRGQQVTLRCSSQSGHNTVSWYQQALGQGPQFIFQYYREEENGRGNFPPRFSGLQFPNYSSELNVNALELDDSALYLCASSRKDRDTGELFFGEGSRLTVL.

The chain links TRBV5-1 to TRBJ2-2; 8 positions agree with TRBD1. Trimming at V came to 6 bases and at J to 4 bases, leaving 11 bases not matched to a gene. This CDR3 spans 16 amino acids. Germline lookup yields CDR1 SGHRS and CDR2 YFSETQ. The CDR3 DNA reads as TGCGCCAGCACCCCGGTGGGGACAGGAATCACCGGGGAGCTGTTTTTT. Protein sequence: CASTPVGTGITGELFF.